The 20 T cell receptor beta chains in this list originate from one sample, sequenced in a study of T-cell reconstitution after alpha-beta-depleted transplantation in children. Unique molecular identifiers were incorporated when the TCRbeta library was constructed. TCRdb redid the calling of the PCR reads with MiXCR, one entry per CDR3 protein. The table records over 550,000 distinct CDR3 sequences, 10% to 13% of them present only once. The source was PBMCs from the stem cell graft donor, collected from the stem cell graft. These receptors all come from a human donor who donated a stem cell graft to a child with acute myeloid leukemia.

V usage is TRBV19 and J usage is TRBJ2-3; 12 bases are shared with TRBD2. With 7 bases clipped from V and 4 bases from J, the junction kept 0 bases outside the gene matches. There are 13 residues in the CDR3. Per germline, CDR1 LNHDA and CDR2 SQIVND (reference sequence). Here the CDR3 reads CASTSGRADTQYF. The CDR3 DNA follows: TGTGCCAGTACTAGCGGGAGGGCAGATACGCAGTATTTT.

This clonotype was detected only a few times. The V and J genes are TRBV20-1 and TRBJ2-5, with D possibly called TRBD1 or TRBD2 (7 bases each). The CDR3 has 13 amino acids. Germline loops: CDR1 DFQATT, CDR2 SNEGSKA (reference sequence). V lost 6 bases to trimming and J lost 5 bases, with 16 bases between them. For the CDR3, the DNA is TGCAGTGCCACAGGGGCGGGGGAGGAGACCCAGTACTTC. Translating it yields CSATGAGEETQYF.

The table lists this clonotype with many counts. V gene TRBV5-1 combines with J gene TRBJ2-6, with 8 nucleotides matching TRBD1. Germline CDR1 reads SGHRS; CDR2 reads YFSETQ. This CDR3 region has 16 residues. V was pared by 4 bases and J by 1 base, with 4 bases of the junction left unmatched. CDR3 protein: CASSDDRGSGANVLTF. The CDR3, as DNA: TGCGCCAGCAGCGACGACAGGGGTTCTGGGGCCAACGTCCTGACTTTC.

The chain couples TRBV20-1 to TRBJ2-1, with D perhaps assigned TRBD1 or TRBD2 (5 bases each). CDR3 length: 15 residues. Germline values: CDR1 DFQATT, CDR2 SNEGSKA (reference sequence). V was shortened by 4 bases and J by 0 bases, with 13 bases between the two germline ends. The CDR3 DNA follows: TGCAGTGCTAACCCGGGACCCACCTCCTACAATGAGCAGTTCTTC. This gives the protein CSANPGPTSYNEQFF.

This clonotype appeared many times. The CDR3 loop reads CASSAGTGGETQYF. CDR3 DNA: TGTGCCAGCAGCGCGGGGACAGGGGGAGAGACCCAGTACTTC. This chain links TRBV9 with TRBJ2-5, with 11 bases fitting TRBD1. Looked up from germline, CDR1 is SGDLS and CDR2 is YYNGEE. Losses at the gene ends were 3 bases for V and 4 bases for J; bases not matched to a gene: 2. The CDR3 sequence is 14 residues long.

The CDR3 reads CASSHIPGSRDSYEQYF. Here the CDR3 DNA reads TGTGCCAGCAGTCATATACCAGGGAGTAGGGACTCCTACGAGCAGTACTTC. The chain joins TRBV27 to TRBJ2-7; D could derive from TRBD1 or TRBD2 (5 bases each). This CDR3 spans 17 amino acids. Germline V lookup: CDR1 MNHEY, CDR2 SMNVEV (reference sequence). The V end was cut by 5 bases, the J end by 0 bases, with 20 bases between.

The rearrangement joins TRBV29-1 to TRBJ2-2, with TRBD2 matching 11 bases. The CDR3 runs 14 residues. Germline lookup yields CDR1 SQVTM and CDR2 ANQGSEA. The J segment lost 6 bases and the V segment lost 7 bases, leaving 7 bases of the junction unmatched. The CDR3 nucleotides read TGCAGCGGCCGACTAGCGGGACCCCCCGGGGAGCTGTTTTTT. It translates to CSGRLAGPPGELFF.

The table lists this clonotype with a few counts. The rearrangement links TRBV6-1 to TRBJ1-3; D remains unclear. This CDR3 comprises 14 residues. Germline CDR1 is MNHNS and CDR2 is SASEGT. V was pared by 7 bases and J by 0 bases, with 10 bases between. CDR3 in amino acids: CASKAGNSGNTIYF. The CDR3 DNA reads TGTGCCAGCAAGGCAGGCAACTCTGGAAACACCATATATTTT.

The V gene is TRBV7-2, the J gene TRBJ2-7; tentative D call: TRBD2 (5 bases). Germline-derived CDR1 and CDR2 are SGHTA and FQGNSA. Trimming shortened V by 0 bases and J by 3 bases, and 9 bases separated the two germline ends. The CDR3 extends over 14 amino acids. CDR3 residues: CASSLARGIYEQYF. The CDR3 DNA reads TGTGCCAGCAGCTTAGCGCGAGGGATCTACGAGCAGTACTTC.

The rearrangement links TRBV29-1 to TRBJ2-3, with TRBD2 matching over 10 bases. V lost 7 bases and J lost 4; bases outside the gene matches: 5. Germline V gene data show CDR1 as SQVTM and CDR2 as ANQGSEA. The CDR3 sequence is 13 residues long. The CDR3 here is CSALAGVADTQYF. In DNA form, the CDR3 reads TGCAGCGCTCTAGCGGGAGTAGCAGATACGCAGTATTTT.

The rearrangement links TRBV5-1 to TRBJ2-2; D is undetermined. Germline V lookup: CDR1 SGHRS, CDR2 YFSETQ. This CDR3 region has 15 residues. The V and J ends lost 3 bases and 4 bases respectively, with 13 bases between them. DNA for the CDR3: TGCGCCAGCAGCTGGGGTGGCACACGCACCGGGGAGCTGTTTTTT. Translated: CASSWGGTRTGELFF.

A few counts support this clonotype. V gene TRBV4-3 combines with J gene TRBJ2-5; D remains ambiguous. Germline CDR1 and CDR2: LGHNA and YSLEER. This CDR3 has 13 amino acids. Trimming removed 1 base from V and 5 bases from J, with 8 bases in between. The CDR3 DNA follows: TGCGCCAGCAGCCAAGGTGTGTGGGAGACCCAGTACTTC. Its protein product is CASSQGVWETQYF.

This clonotype has a count of ten or more. The chain is built from TRBV20-1 and TRBJ2-1; the match to TRBD2 covers 9 bases. CDR1 and CDR2 (germline): DFQATT, SNEGSKA (reference sequence). J lost 10 bases, V lost 0 bases, and 10 bases had no gene match. There are 15 residues in the CDR3. The CDR3 bases are TGCAGTGCTAGAGATGGGAATAGCGGGAGACCCGAGCAGTTCTTC. It encodes CSARDGNSGRPEQFF.

DNA for the CDR3: TGTGCCAGCAGTTCGCTGGGGACAGAGATCTACGAGCAGTACTTC. This gives the protein CASSSLGTEIYEQYF. The chain couples TRBV28 to TRBJ2-7; 7 bases match TRBD1. This CDR3 region has 15 residues. The ends lost 4 bases at V and 3 bases at J; junction bases unmatched: 9. Germline V CDR1 and CDR2: MDHEN, SYDVKM.

Written as DNA, the CDR3 is TGTGCCAGCAGTCTCACTAGCGGGGGTAGAGATGAGCAGTTCTTC. It codes for CASSLTSGGRDEQFF. V usage is TRBV27 and J usage is TRBJ2-1; 11 bases are a match to TRBD2. The CDR3 consists of 15 residues. The germline V gene encodes CDR1 MNHEY and CDR2 SMNVEV (reference sequence). With 5 bases clipped from V and 8 bases from J, the junction kept 8 bases outside the gene matches.

J is TRBJ1-1 and V is TRBV29-1, with a possible D match to TRBD1 (6 bases). This CDR3 is built from 14 residues. The V and J ends lost 7 bases and 2 bases respectively, with 17 bases between them. Germline CDR1 and CDR2: SQVTM and ANQGSEA. The CDR3, as DNA: TGCAGCGCTGGAAGGGTACAGGGTAACACTGAAGCTTTCTTT. Its protein product is CSAGRVQGNTEAFF. The full variable domain, rest sourced from reference TRBV29-1 and TRBJ1-1, is SAVISQKPSRDICQRGTSLTIQCQVDSQVTMMFWYRQQPGQSLTLIATANQGSEATYESGFVIDKFPISRPNLTFSTLTVSNMSPEDSSIYLCSAGRVQGNTEAFFGQGTRLTVV.

This clonotype was picked up many times. This chain uses TRBV12-3 or TRBV12-4 with TRBJ2-3, with TRBD2 identical over 13 bases. The V segment lost 8 bases and the J segment 5 bases; nucleotides outside the gene matches: 7. CDR3 length: 15 amino acids. Written as DNA, the CDR3 is TGTGCCAGCGCCCGGACTAGCGGGAGTTTAGATACGCAGTATTTT. This encodes CASARTSGSLDTQYF.

This clonotype occurred many times. The rearrangement links TRBV11-2 to TRBJ2-1, with no clear D. CDR1 and CDR2 (germline): SGHAT, FQNNGV. The CDR3 covers 16 residues. V was pared by 5 bases and J by 4 bases, with 18 bases between. This chain's CDR3 is CASSHGQAAFYNEQFF. The CDR3 coding sequence is TGTGCCAGCAGCCACGGTCAGGCGGCTTTTTACAATGAGCAGTTCTTC.

On this clonotype: This may stem from a read error, because a much larger clone lies one nucleotide away. V gene TRBV7-3 combines with J gene TRBJ2-5; D perhaps matches TRBD1 (8 bases). Looked up from germline, CDR1 is SGHTA and CDR2 is FQGTGA. Deletions cut 3 bases from V and 4 bases from J, with 12 bases between. The CDR3 sequence is 14 residues long. The CDR3 nucleotides read TGTGCCAGCAGCTTGAGCGGGACAGGAGAGACCCAGTACTTC. This sequence encodes CASSLSGTGETQYF.

The V and J genes are TRBV4-3 and TRBJ2-1; 14 nucleotides align to TRBD2. V dropped 1 base and J dropped 12; count of bases not matched to a gene: 8. The germline V gene encodes CDR1 LGHNA and CDR2 YSLEER. The CDR3 consists of 16 residues. CDR3 in DNA: TGCGCCAGCAGCCAAGGGCGGGGACTAGCGGGAGTGTGGCAGTTCTTC. Protein sequence: CASSQGRGLAGVWQFF.